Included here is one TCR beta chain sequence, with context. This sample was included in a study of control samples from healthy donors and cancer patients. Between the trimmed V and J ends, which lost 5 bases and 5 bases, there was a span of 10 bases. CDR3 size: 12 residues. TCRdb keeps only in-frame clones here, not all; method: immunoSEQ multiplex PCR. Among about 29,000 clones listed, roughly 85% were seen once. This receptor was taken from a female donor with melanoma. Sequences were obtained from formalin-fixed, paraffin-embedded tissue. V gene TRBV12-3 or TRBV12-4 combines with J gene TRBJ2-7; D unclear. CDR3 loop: CASSIDQDEQYF. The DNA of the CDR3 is TGTGCCAGCAGTATAGACCAGGACGAGCAGTACTTC.